Listed here are 16 T cell receptor beta chains from one sample, sequenced in a study of cytomegalovirus exposure and HLA in healthy donors. The table came from immunoSEQ multiplex PCR; TCRdb's copy has only in-frame clones and leaves some out. The sample lists more than 250,000 clones, about nine tenths seen once, with approximately 1.1% in the top ten. Specimen: PBMCs. The receptor source for this set is a woman between 25 and 40 years old in good health and CMV-seropositive.

The V gene is TRBV9, the J gene TRBJ2-2; the D is unclear. CDR1 and CDR2 (germline): SGDLS, YYNGEE. The V end lost 10 bases, the J end lost 3 bases, and 13 bases lay between the germline ends. The CDR3 is 13 amino acids. The CDR3 coding sequence is TGTGCCGGGCCCACAAGGGACACCGGGGAGCTGTTTTTT. Translating it yields CAGPTRDTGELFF. Drawing the rest from reference TRBV9 and TRBJ2-2, the complete variable domain is DSGVTQTPKHLITATGQRVTLRCSPRSGDLSVYWYQQSLDQGLQFLIQYYNGEERAKGNILERFSAQQFPDLHSELNLSSLELGDSALYFCAGPTRDTGELFFGEGSRLTVL.

CDR3 DNA: TGTGCCAGCAGCTCGGGACTAGCAGGGACAGATACGCAGTATTTT. It is translated as CASSSGLAGTDTQYF. The V and J genes are TRBV7-3 and TRBJ2-3; TRBD2 matches at 9 bases. CDR3 length: 15 residues. The V gene's germline CDR1 is SGHTA and CDR2 FQGTGA. V lost 4 bases and J lost 3; bases outside the gene matches: 5.

The V and J genes are TRBV29-1 and TRBJ2-1; TRBD1 aligns across 8 bases. In germline, CDR1 is SQVTM, CDR2 ANQGSEA. The CDR3 is 13 amino acids. J lost 5 bases, V lost 0 bases, and 0 bases had no gene match. CDR3 sequence (DNA): TGCAGCGTTGAAGAGGACAGGGACAATGAGCAGTTCTTC. It encodes CSVEEDRDNEQFF.

The chain uses TRBV10-1 and TRBJ2-1, with 8 bases aligning to TRBD2. CDR3 length: 14 residues. Germline CDR1 is WNHNN and CDR2 is SYGVQD (reference sequence). Trimming took 8 bases from V and 4 from J; bases not matched to a gene: 7. DNA for the CDR3: TGCGCCAGCGGACCGGGACTAGTATACAATGAGCAGTTCTTC. This sequence encodes CASGPGLVYNEQFF.

This chain joins TRBV2 and TRBJ2-3; 8 bases are shared with TRBD2. From germline, CDR1 is SNHLY and CDR2 FYNNEI. The CDR3 has 17 amino acids. With 6 bases clipped from V and 6 bases from J, the junction kept 17 bases outside the gene matches. Here the CDR3 reads CASSSPGLVTLEDTQYF. CDR3 nucleotides: TGTGCCAGCAGCTCCCCGGGACTAGTAACGTTAGAGGATACGCAGTATTTT.

The J gene is TRBJ2-7, the V gene TRBV12-5, with TRBD1 matching over 7 bases. The CDR3 covers 14 residues. The V and J ends lost 6 bases and 3 bases, in that order; junction bases with no gene match: 8. Germline CDR1 is LGHNT and CDR2 is FRNRAP. The CDR3, as DNA: TGTGCTAGTGGCCCGGGCAGGGGGAGCTACGAGCAGTACTTC. Amino acids: CASGPGRGSYEQYF.

The V gene is TRBV11-1, the J gene TRBJ2-1, with a possible D match to TRBD1 (7 bases). Deletions cut 5 bases from V and 8 bases from J, with 19 bases between. CDR1 is SGHAT, CDR2 FQDESV, per germline (reference sequence). This CDR3 spans 15 amino acids. CDR3 DNA sequence: TGTGCCAGCAGCCCCACGTTCGGAGGGGGCTATGAGCAGTTCTTC. Translation: CASSPTFGGGYEQFF.

The J gene is TRBJ2-4, the V gene TRBV7-9, with D unclear. Germline V gene data show CDR1 as SEHNR and CDR2 as FQNEAQ (reference sequence). This CDR3 region has 14 residues. V was trimmed by 5 bases and J by 8 bases, leaving 16 bases between them. CDR3 bases: TGTGCCAGCAGCCCCATTCTGGTCGGAGACATTCAGTACTTC. It is translated as CASSPILVGDIQYF. Drawing the rest from reference TRBV7-9 and TRBJ2-4, the complete variable domain is DTGVSQNPRHKITKRGQNVTFRCDPISEHNRLYWYRQTLGQGPEFLTYFQNEAQLEKSRLLSDRFSAERPKGSFSTLEIQRTEQGDSAMYLCASSPILVGDIQYFGAGTRLSVL.

V usage is TRBV5-1 and J usage is TRBJ2-7; the D is unclear. From germline, CDR1 is SGHRS and CDR2 YFSETQ. The ends were cut back, 4 bases at V and 3 bases at J, with 20 bases in the middle. CDR3 length: 16 residues. Here the CDR3 reads CASSPRTNPMDYEQYF. The CDR3 nucleotides are TGCGCCAGCAGCCCCCGGACGAACCCCATGGACTACGAGCAGTACTTC. Full variable domain (missing parts from reference TRBV5-1 and TRBJ2-7): KAGVTQTPRYLIKTRGQQVTLSCSPISGHRSVSWYQQTPGQGLQFLFEYFSETQRNKGNFPGRFSGRQFSNSRSEMNVSTLELGDSALYLCASSPRTNPMDYEQYFGPGTRLTVT.

This clone occurred a few times. V gene TRBV30 combines with J gene TRBJ1-6, with a weak D call TRBD1 (5 bases). V was pared by 1 base and J by 7 bases, with 8 bases between. The CDR3 runs 13 residues. The V gene's germline CDR1 is GTSNPN and CDR2 SVGIG (reference sequence). The CDR3 loop reads CAWSGQKNSPLHF. CDR3 coding DNA: TGTGCCTGGAGTGGACAGAAGAATTCACCCCTCCACTTT.

V usage is TRBV7-6 and J usage is TRBJ2-7; D may be TRBD1 or TRBD2 (5 bases each). From germline, CDR1 is SGHVS and CDR2 FNYEAQ. The CDR3 is 16 amino acids. The V end lost 0 bases, the J end lost 3 bases, and 15 bases lay between the germline ends. The CDR3 reads CASSLAPGLGDYEQYF. DNA of the CDR3: TGTGCCAGCAGCTTAGCTCCGGGGCTAGGGGACTACGAGCAGTACTTC.

The gene calls are TRBV15 and TRBJ1-1, with D tentatively TRBD1 (6 bases). V lost 4 bases and J 8 bases, leaving 8 bases between the germline ends. CDR1 is LNHNV and CDR2 is YYDKDF in the germline V gene (reference sequence). The CDR3 extends over 11 amino acids. CDR3 in DNA: TGTGCCACCAGCAAAGACAGGGAAGCTTTCTTT. Amino acids: CATSKDREAFF.

CDR3 loop: CASSLVPYNEQFF. CDR3 in DNA: TGTGCCAGCAGCTTAGTCCCCTACAATGAGCAGTTCTTC. This chain uses TRBV11-2 with TRBJ2-1; D call uncertain. The CDR3 is 13 amino acids. Germline V gives CDR1 SGHAT, CDR2 FQNNGV. Trimming left V 1 base short and J 2 bases short, with 3 bases between. The variable domain in full, with the rest retrieved from reference TRBV11-2 and TRBJ2-1, is EAGVAQSPRYKIIEKRQSVAFWCNPISGHATLYWYQQILGQGPKLLIQFQNNGVVDDSQLPKDRFSAERLKGVDSTLKIQPAKLEDSAVYLCASSLVPYNEQFFGPGTRLTVL.

With respect to this clone: Other nucleotide sequences from this sample produce the same CDR3. The gene calls are TRBV5-5 and TRBJ2-7, with D perhaps TRBD1 (5 bases). Germline CDR1 and CDR2: SGHKS and YYEKEE (reference sequence). V was shortened by 2 bases and J by 6 bases, with 6 bases between the two germline ends. This CDR3 spans 11 amino acids. The CDR3 coding sequence is TGTGCCAGCAGCTTAGGGGCCGAGCAGTACTTC. Protein product: CASSLGAEQYF.

This chain uses TRBV11-3 with TRBJ2-7; 8 bases map to TRBD1. Germline V gives CDR1 SGHNT, CDR2 YENEEA. V shed 2 bases, J shed 1 base, and the junction held 4 bases outside the gene matches. The CDR3 consists of 15 residues. The CDR3 coding sequence is TGTGCCAGCAGCTTATCAGGGGGCTCATCCTACGAGCAGTACTTC. This encodes CASSLSGGSSYEQYF.

The DNA of the CDR3 is TGTGCCAGCAGTGTTCGGACAGGGGTAACCGGGGAGCTGTTTTTT. Its protein is CASSVRTGVTGELFF. The V and J genes are TRBV2 and TRBJ2-2; 9 bases fit TRBD1. From germline, CDR1 is SNHLY and CDR2 FYNNEI. Unmatched junction bases numbered 5, after V lost 4 bases and J lost 5 bases. The CDR3 runs to 15 residues.